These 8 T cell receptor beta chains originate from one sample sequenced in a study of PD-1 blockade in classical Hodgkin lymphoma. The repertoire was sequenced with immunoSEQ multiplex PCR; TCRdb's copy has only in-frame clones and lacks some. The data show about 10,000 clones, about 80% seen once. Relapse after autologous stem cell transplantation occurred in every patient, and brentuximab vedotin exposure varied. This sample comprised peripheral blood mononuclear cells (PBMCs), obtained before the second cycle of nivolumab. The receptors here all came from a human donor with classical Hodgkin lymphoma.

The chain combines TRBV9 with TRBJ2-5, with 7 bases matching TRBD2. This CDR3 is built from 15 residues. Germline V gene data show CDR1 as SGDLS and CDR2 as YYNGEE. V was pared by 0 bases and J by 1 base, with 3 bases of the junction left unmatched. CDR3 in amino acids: CASSVAGLVQETQYF. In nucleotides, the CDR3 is TGTGCCAGCAGCGTAGCCGGACTAGTCCAAGAGACCCAGTACTTC.

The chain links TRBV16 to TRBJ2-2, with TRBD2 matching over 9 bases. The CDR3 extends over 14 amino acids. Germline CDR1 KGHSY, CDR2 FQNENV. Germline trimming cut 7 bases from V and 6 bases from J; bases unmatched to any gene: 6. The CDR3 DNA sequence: TGTGCCAGCAAAACGGGACTAGCCTCCGGGGAGCTGTTTTTT. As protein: CASKTGLASGELFF.

This chain's CDR3 is CASSLFPGQGTYEQYF. CDR3 DNA: TGTGCCAGCAGCTTATTCCCGGGACAGGGAACCTACGAGCAGTACTTC. The V call is TRBV7-9, the J call TRBJ2-7, with 9 bases lining up with TRBD1. CDR3 length: 16 residues. From germline, CDR1 is SEHNR and CDR2 FQNEAQ (reference sequence). J gave up 2 bases and V 2 bases, and 7 bases lay outside the gene matches.

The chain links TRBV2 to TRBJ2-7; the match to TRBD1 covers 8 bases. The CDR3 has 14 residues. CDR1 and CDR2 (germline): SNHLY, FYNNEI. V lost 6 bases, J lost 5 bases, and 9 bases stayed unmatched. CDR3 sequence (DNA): TGTGCCAGCAGGAAAGAAGACAGGGGAAACGAGCAGTACTTC. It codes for CASRKEDRGNEQYF. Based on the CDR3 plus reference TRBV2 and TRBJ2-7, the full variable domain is EPEVTQTPSHQVTQMGQEVILRCVPISNHLYFYWYRQILGQKVEFLVSFYNNEISEKSEIFDDQFSVERPDGSNFTLKIRSTKLEDSAMYFCASRKEDRGNEQYFGPGTRLTVT.

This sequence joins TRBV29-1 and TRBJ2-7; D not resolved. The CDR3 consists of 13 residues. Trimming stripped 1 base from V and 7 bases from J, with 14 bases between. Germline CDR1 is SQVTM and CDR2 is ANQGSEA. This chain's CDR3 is CSVEGWRPGEQYF. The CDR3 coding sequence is TGCAGCGTTGAAGGTTGGAGACCTGGAGAGCAGTACTTC.

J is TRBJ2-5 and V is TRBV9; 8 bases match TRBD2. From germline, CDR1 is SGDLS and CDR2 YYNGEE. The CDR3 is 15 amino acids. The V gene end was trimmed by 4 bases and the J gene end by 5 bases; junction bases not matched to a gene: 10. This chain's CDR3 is CASSQGAGGLETQYF. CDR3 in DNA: TGTGCCAGCAGCCAAGGGGCGGGAGGATTGGAGACCCAGTACTTC.

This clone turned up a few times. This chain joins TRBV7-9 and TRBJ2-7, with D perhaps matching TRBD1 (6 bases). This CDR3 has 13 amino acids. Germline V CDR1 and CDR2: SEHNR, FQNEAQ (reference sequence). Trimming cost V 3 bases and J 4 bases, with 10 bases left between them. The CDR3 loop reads CASSLNQGYEQYF. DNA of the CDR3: TGTGCCAGCAGCTTGAATCAGGGGTACGAGCAGTACTTC. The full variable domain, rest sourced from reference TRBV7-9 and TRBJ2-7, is DTGVSQNPRHKITKRGQNVTFRCDPISEHNRLYWYRQTLGQGPEFLTYFQNEAQLEKSRLLSDRFSAERPKGSFSTLEIQRTEQGDSAMYLCASSLNQGYEQYFGPGTRLTVT.

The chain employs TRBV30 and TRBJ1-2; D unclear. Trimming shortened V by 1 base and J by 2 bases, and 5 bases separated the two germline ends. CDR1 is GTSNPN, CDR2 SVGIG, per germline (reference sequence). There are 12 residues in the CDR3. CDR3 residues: CAWSGKNYGYTF. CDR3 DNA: TGTGCCTGGAGTGGCAAGAACTATGGCTACACCTTC.